Listed below are T cell receptor beta chains from one sample, sequenced in a study of shared clonotypes between healthy human individuals. The data were produced by immunoSEQ multiplex PCR, yet TCRdb's version contains in-frame clones alone and is incomplete. The table has 1,500,000 or so clones, around 98.5% seen once. The sample taken for sequencing was naive CD4+ T cells sorted from blood. The source of these receptors is a man aged 25 to 40 in good health. CDR3s include the opening cysteine and the closing phenylalanine or tryptophan. D genes are given only for firm matches. The listing skips clone size in some rows; elsewhere it reads once, few, many or a size class.

v_gene: TRBV18
abundance: -
d_gene: -
j_gene: TRBJ1-2
CDR3nt: TGTGCCAGCTCACCCGGCGCGGGGGCCTTCTATGGCTACACCTTC
CDR3aa: CASSPGAGAFYGYTF

v_gene: TRBV7-9
abundance: -
d_gene: -
j_gene: TRBJ1-2
CDR3nt: TGTGCCAGCAGCTTCGGGGGGGACCATCATGGCTACACCTTC
CDR3aa: CASSFGGDHHGYTF

v_gene: TRBV28
abundance: -
d_gene: -
j_gene: TRBJ2-7
CDR3nt: TGTGCCAGCAGTTTTGGAGAGGTAGAGCAGTACTTC
CDR3aa: CASSFGEVEQYF

v_gene: TRBV2
abundance: -
d_gene: -
j_gene: TRBJ2-7
CDR3nt: TGTGCCAGCAGAGGCACCCTATTCCCCCACGAGCAGTACTTC
CDR3aa: CASRGTLFPHEQYF

v_gene: TRBV18
abundance: -
d_gene: -
j_gene: TRBJ1-1
CDR3nt: TGTGCCAGCTCACTGGGACAGAACACTGAAGCTTTCTTT
CDR3aa: CASSLGQNTEAFF

v_gene: TRBV18
abundance: -
d_gene: -
j_gene: TRBJ2-3
CDR3nt: TGTGCCAGCTCACCACCGGTTCGCACAGATACGCAGTATTTT
CDR3aa: CASSPPVRTDTQYF

v_gene: TRBV7-6
abundance: -
d_gene: TRBD2
j_gene: TRBJ2-1
CDR3nt: TGTGCCAGCAGCCCGTTAGCGGGATCCTACAATGAGCAGTTCTTC
CDR3aa: CASSPLAGSYNEQFF

v_gene: TRBV5-1
abundance: -
d_gene: -
j_gene: TRBJ2-1
CDR3nt: TGCGCCAGCAGCGTAATCTCTTACGGCGTTGAGCAGTTCTTC
CDR3aa: CASSVISYGVEQFF

v_gene: TRBV5-6
abundance: -
d_gene: -
j_gene: TRBJ2-7
CDR3nt: TGTGCCAGCAGCGTAGGACTAAGTGGAACCTACGAGCAGTACTTC
CDR3aa: CASSVGLSGTYEQYF

v_gene: TRBV10-1
abundance: -
d_gene: TRBD2
j_gene: TRBJ2-7
CDR3nt: TGCGCCAGCAGTGAGTCCCGGACTAGACGAGGCGAGCAGTACTTC
CDR3aa: CASSESRTRRGEQYF

v_gene: TRBV28
abundance: -
d_gene: TRBD1
j_gene: TRBJ1-1
CDR3nt: TGTGCCAGCACCCCTTGGGCCCCCGGACAGGGGGCTGAAGCTTTCTTT
CDR3aa: CASTPWAPGQGAEAFF

v_gene: TRBV28
abundance: -
d_gene: TRBD1
j_gene: TRBJ2-7
CDR3nt: TGTGCCAGCACCTCGCCCCCGGACAGGACAGAGCAGTACTTC
CDR3aa: CASTSPPDRTEQYF

v_gene: TRBV2
abundance: -
d_gene: TRBD2
j_gene: TRBJ2-5
CDR3nt: TGTGCCAGCAGGAGGTGGCGGGAGGGAGGAGAGACCCAGTACTTC
CDR3aa: CASRRWREGGETQYF

v_gene: TRBV7-2
abundance: -
d_gene: -
j_gene: TRBJ2-2
CDR3nt: TGTGCCAGCAGCTCCCCGCCCGGGGAGCTGTTTTTT
CDR3aa: CASSSPPGELFF

v_gene: TRBV7-9
abundance: once
d_gene: -
j_gene: TRBJ1-1
CDR3nt: TGTGCCAGCAGCTTGTCGATGGGCACTGAAGCTTTCTTT
CDR3aa: CASSLSMGTEAFF

v_gene: TRBV6-1
abundance: -
d_gene: -
j_gene: TRBJ1-2
CDR3nt: TGTGCCAGCAGTGAAGTCGACAGATTTCTCTATGGCTACACCTTC
CDR3aa: CASSEVDRFLYGYTF

v_gene: TRBV12-5
abundance: -
d_gene: -
j_gene: TRBJ1-1
CDR3nt: TGTGCTAGTGACTTAGCCACCCCGGGACGGACTGAAGCTTTCTTT
CDR3aa: CASDLATPGRTEAFF

v_gene: TRBV18
abundance: once
d_gene: TRBD2
j_gene: TRBJ2-1
CDR3nt: TGTGCCAGCTCACCACGGAGCGGGAACGGAGGTGGGCAGTTCTTC
CDR3aa: CASSPRSGNGGGQFF

v_gene: TRBV11-2
abundance: -
d_gene: -
j_gene: TRBJ2-7
CDR3nt: TGTGCCAGCAGCTTAGGACCATCCTACGAGCAGTACTTC
CDR3aa: CASSLGPSYEQYF

v_gene: TRBV27
abundance: -
d_gene: TRBD1
j_gene: TRBJ1-2
CDR3nt: TGTGCCAGCAGCCCCAGGGGGTATGGCTACACCTTC
CDR3aa: CASSPRGYGYTF

v_gene: TRBV28
abundance: -
d_gene: TRBD1
j_gene: TRBJ1-5
CDR3nt: TGTGCCAGCTTGGCGACAGGGGCACTAAATCAGCCCCAGCATTTT
CDR3aa: CASLATGALNQPQHF

v_gene: TRBV20-1
abundance: -
d_gene: TRBD2
j_gene: TRBJ2-7
CDR3nt: TGCAGTGCTACTAGCGGGTACGAGCAGTACTTC
CDR3aa: CSATSGYEQYF

v_gene: TRBV6-5
abundance: -
d_gene: -
j_gene: TRBJ1-1
CDR3nt: TGTGCCAGCAGTTACATTGGGGGTCGGAGGTTCACTGAAGCTTTCTTT
CDR3aa: CASSYIGGRRFTEAFF

v_gene: TRBV5-1
abundance: -
d_gene: TRBD1
j_gene: TRBJ1-4
CDR3nt: TGCGCCAGCTCGTCTTCGGTGACAGGGGAAGAAAAACTGTTTTTT
CDR3aa: CASSSSVTGEEKLFF

v_gene: TRBV10-2
abundance: few
d_gene: -
j_gene: TRBJ1-2
CDR3nt: TGCGCCAGCAGTGAGTCGAGAGTTGGCTACACCTTC
CDR3aa: CASSESRVGYTF

v_gene: TRBV4-2
abundance: once
d_gene: TRBD1
j_gene: TRBJ2-1
CDR3nt: TGTGCCAGCAGCCAAAATAGGGACAGGGTAGGTGAGCAGTTCTTC
CDR3aa: CASSQNRDRVGEQFF

v_gene: TRBV28
abundance: -
d_gene: -
j_gene: TRBJ2-7
CDR3nt: TGTGCCAGCAACCCTCCTTCTTCGGGACTGCCTCTTTTGCAGTACTTC
CDR3aa: CASNPPSSGLPLLQYF

v_gene: TRBV28
abundance: -
d_gene: -
j_gene: TRBJ2-1
CDR3nt: TGTGCCAGCAGTTTATTGGGCGATGAGCAGTTCTTC
CDR3aa: CASSLLGDEQFF

v_gene: TRBV20-1
abundance: -
d_gene: -
j_gene: TRBJ2-7
CDR3nt: TGCAGTGTCTGGACTTCCTACGAGCAGTACTTC
CDR3aa: CSVWTSYEQYF

v_gene: TRBV5-1
abundance: -
d_gene: TRBD1
j_gene: TRBJ1-2
CDR3nt: TGCGCCAGCGATCCGACAGGGTCGAACTATGGCTACACCTTC
CDR3aa: CASDPTGSNYGYTF

v_gene: TRBV5-8
abundance: -
d_gene: -
j_gene: TRBJ1-2
CDR3nt: TGTGCCAGCAGCTTGCGGGGGGCCTATGGCTACACCTTC
CDR3aa: CASSLRGAYGYTF